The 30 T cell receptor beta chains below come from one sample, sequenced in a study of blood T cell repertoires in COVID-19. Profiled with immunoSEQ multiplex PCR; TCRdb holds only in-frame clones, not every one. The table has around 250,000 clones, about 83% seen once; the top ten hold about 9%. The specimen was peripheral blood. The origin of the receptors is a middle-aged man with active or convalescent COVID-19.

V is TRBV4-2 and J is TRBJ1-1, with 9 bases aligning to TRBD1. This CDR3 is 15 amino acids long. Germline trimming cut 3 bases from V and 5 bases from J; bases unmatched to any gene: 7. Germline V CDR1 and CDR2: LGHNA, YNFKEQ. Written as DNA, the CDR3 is TGTGCCAGCAGCCAGGCCGGGACAGGGAGAACTGAAGCTTTCTTT. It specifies CASSQAGTGRTEAFF.

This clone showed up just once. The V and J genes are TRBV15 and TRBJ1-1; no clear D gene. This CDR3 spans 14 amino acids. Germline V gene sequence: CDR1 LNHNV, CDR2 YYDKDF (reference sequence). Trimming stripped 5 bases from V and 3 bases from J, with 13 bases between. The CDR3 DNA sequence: TGTGCCACCAGCCATAGGAGGATCGACACTGAAGCTTTCTTT. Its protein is CATSHRRIDTEAFF.

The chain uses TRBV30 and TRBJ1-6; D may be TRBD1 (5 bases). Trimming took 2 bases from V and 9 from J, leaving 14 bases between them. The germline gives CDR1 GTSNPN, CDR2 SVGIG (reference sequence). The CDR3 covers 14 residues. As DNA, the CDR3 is TGTGCCTGGAGTAGGGGCCCTTGGGGTTCACCCCTCCACTTT. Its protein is CAWSRGPWGSPLHF.

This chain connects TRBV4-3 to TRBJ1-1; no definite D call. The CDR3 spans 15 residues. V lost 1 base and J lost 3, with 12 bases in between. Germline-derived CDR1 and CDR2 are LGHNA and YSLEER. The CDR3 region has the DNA TGCGCCAGCAGCCAAGGAACACGAGGGTACACTGAAGCTTTCTTT. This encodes CASSQGTRGYTEAFF.

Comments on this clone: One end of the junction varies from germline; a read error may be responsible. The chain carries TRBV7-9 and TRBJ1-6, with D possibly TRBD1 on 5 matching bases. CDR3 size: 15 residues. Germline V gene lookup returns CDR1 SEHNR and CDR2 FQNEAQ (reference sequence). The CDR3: CASSQSGGINSPLHF. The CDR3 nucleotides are TGTGCTAGCAGCCAGTCGGGGGGAATTAATTCACCCCTCCACTTT.

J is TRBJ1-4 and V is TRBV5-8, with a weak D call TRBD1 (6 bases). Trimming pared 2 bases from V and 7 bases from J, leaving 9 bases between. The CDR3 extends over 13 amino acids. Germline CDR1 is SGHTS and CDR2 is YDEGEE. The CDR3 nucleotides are TGTGCCAGCAGCTTAACAGGGATTGAAAAACTGTTTTTT. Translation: CASSLTGIEKLFF.

The CDR3 region has the DNA TGTGCCAGTAGTCCGGACAGGGAAAAGGGTGGCTACACCTTC. Residues: CASSPDREKGGYTF. The chain recombines TRBV19 with TRBJ1-2; TRBD1 agrees at 8 bases. The V gene end was trimmed by 5 bases and the J gene end by 7 bases; junction bases not matched to a gene: 9. Germline lookup yields CDR1 LNHDA and CDR2 SQIVND (reference sequence). The CDR3 has 14 residues.

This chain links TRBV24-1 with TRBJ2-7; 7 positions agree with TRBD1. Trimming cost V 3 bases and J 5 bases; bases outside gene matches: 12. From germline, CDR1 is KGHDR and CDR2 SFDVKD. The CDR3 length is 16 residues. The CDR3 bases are TGTGCCACCAGTGATCCGGTGGCAGGGGGTTCGGACGAGCAGTACTTC. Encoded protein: CATSDPVAGGSDEQYF.

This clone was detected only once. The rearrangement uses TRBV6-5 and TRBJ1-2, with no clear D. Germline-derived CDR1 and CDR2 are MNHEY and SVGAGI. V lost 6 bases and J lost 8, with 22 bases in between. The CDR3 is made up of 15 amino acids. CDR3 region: CASSHEGLTLWGYTF. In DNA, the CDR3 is TGTGCCAGCAGCCATGAGGGCCTAACCCTATGGGGCTACACCTTC.

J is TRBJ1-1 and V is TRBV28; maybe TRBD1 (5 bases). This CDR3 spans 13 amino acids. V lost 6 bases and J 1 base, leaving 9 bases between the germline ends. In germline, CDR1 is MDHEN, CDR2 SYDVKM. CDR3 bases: TGTGCCAGCAGGGGGGGGTGGAACACTGAAGCTTTCTTT. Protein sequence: CASRGGWNTEAFF. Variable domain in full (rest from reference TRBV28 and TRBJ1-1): DVKVTQSSRYLVKRTGEKVFLECVQDMDHENMFWYRQDPGLGLRLIYFSYDVKMKEKGDIPEGYSVSREKKERFSLILESASTNQTSMYLCASRGGWNTEAFFGQGTRLTVV.

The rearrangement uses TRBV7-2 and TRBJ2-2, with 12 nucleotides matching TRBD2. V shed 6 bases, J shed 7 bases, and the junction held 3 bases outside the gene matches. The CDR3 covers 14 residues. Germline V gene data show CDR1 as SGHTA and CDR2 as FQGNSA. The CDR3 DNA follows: TGTGCCAGCAGAAGACTAGCGGGAGACGGGGAGCTGTTTTTT. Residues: CASRRLAGDGELFF.

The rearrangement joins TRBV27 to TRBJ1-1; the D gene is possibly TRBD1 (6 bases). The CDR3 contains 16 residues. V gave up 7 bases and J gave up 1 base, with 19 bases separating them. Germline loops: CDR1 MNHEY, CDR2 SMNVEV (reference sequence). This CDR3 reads CASKGLGAGENTEAFF. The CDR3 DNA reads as TGTGCCAGCAAGGGGCTGGGGGCAGGAGAGAACACTGAAGCTTTCTTT.

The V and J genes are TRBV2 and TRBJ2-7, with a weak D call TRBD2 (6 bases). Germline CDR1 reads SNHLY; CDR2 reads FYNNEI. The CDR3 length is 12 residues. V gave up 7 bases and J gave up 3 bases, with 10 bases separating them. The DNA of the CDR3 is TGTGCCAGCACCACAGCGGGCTACGAGCAGTACTTC. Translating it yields CASTTAGYEQYF.

The chain's CDR3 is CASSEETGGRNEQFF. DNA for the CDR3: TGTGCCAGCAGTGAAGAGACGGGAGGGAGGAATGAGCAGTTCTTC. The chain joins TRBV6-1 to TRBJ2-1; TRBD2 agrees at 8 bases. Losses at the gene ends were 1 base for V and 7 bases for J; bases not matched to a gene: 6. The germline V gene has CDR1 MNHNS and CDR2 SASEGT. The CDR3 contains 15 residues.

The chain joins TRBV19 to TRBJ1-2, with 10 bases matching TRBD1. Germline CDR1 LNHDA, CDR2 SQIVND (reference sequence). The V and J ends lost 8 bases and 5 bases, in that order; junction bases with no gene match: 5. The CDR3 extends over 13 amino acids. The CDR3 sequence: CASRRQGAYGYTF. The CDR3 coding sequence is TGTGCCAGTCGCCGACAGGGGGCTTATGGCTACACCTTC.

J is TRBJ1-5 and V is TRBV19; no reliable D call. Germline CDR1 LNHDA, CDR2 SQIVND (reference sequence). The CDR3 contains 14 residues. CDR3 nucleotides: TGTGCTATCGGAGGACGGAGCTTCAATCAGCCCCAGCATTTT. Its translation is CAIGGRSFNQPQHF.

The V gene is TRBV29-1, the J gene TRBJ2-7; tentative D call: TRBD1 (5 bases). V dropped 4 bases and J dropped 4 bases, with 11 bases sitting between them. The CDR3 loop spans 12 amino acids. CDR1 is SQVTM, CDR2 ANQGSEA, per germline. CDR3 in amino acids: CSVVVGPYEQYF. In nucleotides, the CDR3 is TGCAGCGTTGTGGTGGGGCCATACGAGCAGTACTTC.

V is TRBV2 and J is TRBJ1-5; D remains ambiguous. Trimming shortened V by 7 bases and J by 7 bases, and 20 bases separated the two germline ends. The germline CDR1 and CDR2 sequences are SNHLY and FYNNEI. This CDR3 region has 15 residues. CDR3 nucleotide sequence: TGTGCCAGCACACAAGGAGGGTCGGGAATCCAGCCCCAGCATTTT. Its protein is CASTQGGSGIQPQHF.

CDR3: CASSDYIDNEQFF. The CDR3 nucleotides are TGTGCCAGCTCGGACTACATAGACAATGAGCAGTTCTTC. The chain joins TRBV18 to TRBJ2-1, with D perhaps TRBD2 (6 bases). Per germline, CDR1 KGHSH and CDR2 LQKENI. Trimming shortened V by 6 bases and J by 5 bases, and 11 bases separated the two germline ends. CDR3 size: 13 residues.

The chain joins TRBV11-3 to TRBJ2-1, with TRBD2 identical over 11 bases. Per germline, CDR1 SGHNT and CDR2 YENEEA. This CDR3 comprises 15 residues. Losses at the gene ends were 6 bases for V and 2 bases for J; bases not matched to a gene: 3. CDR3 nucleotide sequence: TGTGCCAGCAGGTATAGCGGGGGGGCCTACAATGAGCAGTTCTTC. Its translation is CASRYSGGAYNEQFF.

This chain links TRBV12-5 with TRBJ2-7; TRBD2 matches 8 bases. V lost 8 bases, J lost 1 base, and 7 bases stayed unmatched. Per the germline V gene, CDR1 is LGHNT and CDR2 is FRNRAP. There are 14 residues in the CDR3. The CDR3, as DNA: TGTGCTAGTTACCTAGCGGGTGGGTCCTACGAGCAGTACTTC. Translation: CASYLAGGSYEQYF.

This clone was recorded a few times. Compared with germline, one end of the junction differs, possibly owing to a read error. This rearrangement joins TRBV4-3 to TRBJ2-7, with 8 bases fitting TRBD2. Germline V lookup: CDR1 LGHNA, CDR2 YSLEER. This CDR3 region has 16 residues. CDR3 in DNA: TGCGCCAGCAGCCAAGCTACCGGGACTAGGGCTTACGCGCAGTACTTC. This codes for CASSQATGTRAYAQYF.

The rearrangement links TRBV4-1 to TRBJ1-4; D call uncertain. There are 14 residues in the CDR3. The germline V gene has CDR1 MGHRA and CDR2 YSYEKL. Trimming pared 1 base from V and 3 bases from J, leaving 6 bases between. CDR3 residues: CASSQGRANEKLFF. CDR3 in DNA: TGCGCCAGCAGCCAAGGACGGGCTAATGAAAAACTGTTTTTT.

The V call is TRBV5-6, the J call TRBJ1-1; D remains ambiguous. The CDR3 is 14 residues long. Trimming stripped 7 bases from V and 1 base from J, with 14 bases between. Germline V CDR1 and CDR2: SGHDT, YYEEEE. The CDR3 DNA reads TGTGCCAGCGGAGTTAAATACAAGAACACTGAAGCTTTCTTT. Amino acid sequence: CASGVKYKNTEAFF.

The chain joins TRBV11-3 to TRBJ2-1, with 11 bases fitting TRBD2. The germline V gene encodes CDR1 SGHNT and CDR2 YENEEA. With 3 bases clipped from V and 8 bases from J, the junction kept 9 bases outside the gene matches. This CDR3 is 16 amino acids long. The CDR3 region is CASSFILAGDYHEQFF. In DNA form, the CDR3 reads TGTGCCAGCAGCTTCATACTAGCGGGAGATTACCATGAGCAGTTCTTC.

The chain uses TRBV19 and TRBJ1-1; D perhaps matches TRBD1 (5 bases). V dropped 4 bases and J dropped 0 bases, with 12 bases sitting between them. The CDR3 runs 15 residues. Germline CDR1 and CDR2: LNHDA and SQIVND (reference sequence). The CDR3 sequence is CASSTSGTVNTEAFF. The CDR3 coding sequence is TGTGCCAGTAGTACCTCCGGGACTGTGAACACTGAAGCTTTCTTT. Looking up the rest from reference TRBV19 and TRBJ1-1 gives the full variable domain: DGGITQSPKYLFRKEGQNVTLSCEQNLNHDAMYWYRQDPGQGLRLIYYSQIVNDFQKGDIAEGYSVSREKKESFPLTVTSAQKNPTAFYLCASSTSGTVNTEAFFGQGTRLTVV.

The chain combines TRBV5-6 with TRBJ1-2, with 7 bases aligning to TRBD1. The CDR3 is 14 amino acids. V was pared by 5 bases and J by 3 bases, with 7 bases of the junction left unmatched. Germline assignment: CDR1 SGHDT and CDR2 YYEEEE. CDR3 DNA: TGTGCCAGCAGGGGGCACAGGGGATACTATGGCTACACCTTC. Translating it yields CASRGHRGYYGYTF.

CDR3: CASSLARTRSAFF. The DNA of the CDR3 is TGCGCCAGCAGCTTGGCTCGGACACGGTCGGCTTTCTTT. This rearrangement joins TRBV5-1 to TRBJ1-1, with D perhaps matching TRBD1 (5 bases). CDR1 is SGHRS and CDR2 is YFSETQ in the germline V gene. The V and J ends lost 0 bases and 11 bases respectively, with 14 bases between them. The CDR3 contains 13 residues.

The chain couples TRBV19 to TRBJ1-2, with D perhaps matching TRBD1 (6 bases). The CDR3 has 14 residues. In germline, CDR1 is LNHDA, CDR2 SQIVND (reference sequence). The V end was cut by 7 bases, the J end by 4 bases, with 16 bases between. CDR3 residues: CASKPDSKAYGYTF. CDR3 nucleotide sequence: TGTGCCAGTAAGCCGGACAGCAAGGCCTATGGCTACACCTTC.

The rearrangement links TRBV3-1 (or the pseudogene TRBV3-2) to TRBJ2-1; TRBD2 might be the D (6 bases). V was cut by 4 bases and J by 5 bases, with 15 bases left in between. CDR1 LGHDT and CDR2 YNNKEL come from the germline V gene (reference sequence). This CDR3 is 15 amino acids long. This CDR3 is CASSPGLLVHNEQFF. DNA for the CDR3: TGTGCCAGCAGCCCGGGACTTCTTGTCCACAATGAGCAGTTCTTC.